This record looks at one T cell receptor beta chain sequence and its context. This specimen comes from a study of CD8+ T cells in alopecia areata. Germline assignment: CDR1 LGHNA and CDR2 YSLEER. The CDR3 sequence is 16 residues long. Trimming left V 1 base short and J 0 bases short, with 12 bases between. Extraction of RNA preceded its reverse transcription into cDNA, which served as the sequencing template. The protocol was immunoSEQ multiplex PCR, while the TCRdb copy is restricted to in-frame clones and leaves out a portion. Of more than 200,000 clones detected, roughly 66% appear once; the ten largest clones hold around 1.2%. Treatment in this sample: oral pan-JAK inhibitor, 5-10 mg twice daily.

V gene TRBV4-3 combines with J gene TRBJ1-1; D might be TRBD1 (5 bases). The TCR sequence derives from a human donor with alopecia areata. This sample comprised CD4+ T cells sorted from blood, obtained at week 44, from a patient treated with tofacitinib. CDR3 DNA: TGCGCCAGCAGCCAAGCAGGGCAGACCTTGAACACTGAAGCTTTCTTT. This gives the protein CASSQAGQTLNTEAFF.